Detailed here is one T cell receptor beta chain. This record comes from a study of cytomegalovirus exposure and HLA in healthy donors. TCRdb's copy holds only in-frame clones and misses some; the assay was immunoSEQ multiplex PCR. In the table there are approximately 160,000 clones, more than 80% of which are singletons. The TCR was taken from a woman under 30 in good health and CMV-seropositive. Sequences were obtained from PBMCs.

CDR3: CAWTITGGPNQPQHF. The CDR3 region has the DNA TGTGCCTGGACTATTACAGGGGGCCCCAATCAGCCCCAGCATTTT. The chain uses TRBV30 and TRBJ1-5; 9 bases agree with TRBD1. Germline lookup yields CDR1 GTSNPN and CDR2 SVGIG (reference sequence). The J segment lost 3 bases and the V segment lost 4 bases, leaving 7 bases of the junction unmatched. The CDR3 length is 15 residues.